These 22 T cell receptor beta chains were all obtained from the same sample, sequenced in a study of T-cell memory formation after mild COVID-19. TCRdb reprocessed the 5' RACE reads with MiXCR, giving one entry per CDR3 protein. The sample yields around 440,000 distinct CDR3 sequences, roughly 18% seen once. Source material: PBMCs or a T cell subset sorted from them (not recorded which). The source of these receptors is an adult woman who had mild COVID-19 (a few samples of this study predate the infection). Cell type and time point are not known.

A single count supports this clonotype. The chain couples TRBV9 to TRBJ2-3, with D possibly TRBD2 on 5 matching bases. CDR3 length: 16 amino acids. The V gene's germline CDR1 is SGDLS and CDR2 YYNGEE. V was clipped by 0 bases and J by 0 bases, with 11 bases between them. This chain's CDR3 is CASSVGAGLSTDTQYF. The CDR3, as DNA: TGTGCCAGCAGCGTAGGGGCAGGACTTAGCACAGATACGCAGTATTTT.

This clonotype was observed many times. This chain links TRBV12-3 or TRBV12-4 with TRBJ2-3; D ambiguous. The CDR3 loop spans 13 amino acids. The V end lost 5 bases, the J end lost 0 bases, and 6 bases lay between the germline ends. This CDR3 reads CASSGASTDTQYF. The CDR3 DNA reads TGTGCCAGCAGTGGTGCGAGCACAGATACGCAGTATTTT.

This clonotype occurred many times. This sequence joins TRBV4-2 and TRBJ2-1; tentatively, D is TRBD2 (6 bases). V was trimmed by 3 bases and J by 1 base, leaving 13 bases between them. Germline V lookup: CDR1 LGHNA, CDR2 YNFKEQ. The length of the CDR3 is 16 residues. The CDR3 bases are TGTGCCAGCAGCCATCACTCGGGAGATTCCTACAATGAGCAGTTCTTC. Translation: CASSHHSGDSYNEQFF.

About this clonotype itself: This sequence may be a read error, since a much larger clone differs from it by one base. The V gene is TRBV12-3 or TRBV12-4, the J gene TRBJ2-3; D is uncertain. Trimming pared 6 bases from V and 3 bases from J, leaving 10 bases between. This CDR3 is built from 13 residues. CDR3 DNA sequence: TGTGCCAGCAGCGGACCAGTAACAGATACGCAGTATTTT. Amino acids: CASSGPVTDTQYF.

This clonotype occurred a few times. The chain carries TRBV11-3 and TRBJ2-1; 9 bases are a match to TRBD2. The CDR3 has 18 residues. Germline CDR1 is SGHNT and CDR2 is YENEEA. Trimming took 0 bases from V and 5 from J; bases not matched to a gene: 11. CDR3 residues: CASSLDLVGLAGNNEQFF. In DNA form, the CDR3 reads TGTGCCAGCAGCTTAGATTTGGTAGGGCTAGCGGGAAACAATGAGCAGTTCTTC.

This chain connects TRBV24-1 to TRBJ2-5; TRBD1 matches at 8 bases. V dropped 3 bases and J dropped 5; count of bases not matched to a gene: 4. Germline CDR1 KGHDR, CDR2 SFDVKD. There are 14 residues in the CDR3. The CDR3 region is CATSDRTGWETQYF. The DNA for the CDR3 is TGTGCCACCAGTGATCGGACAGGGTGGGAGACCCAGTACTTC.

The chain carries TRBV12-3 or TRBV12-4 and TRBJ1-1; D is undetermined. The CDR3 spans 14 residues. V shed 2 bases and J shed 0 bases, with 7 bases lying between them. The CDR3 sequence: CASSLKALNTEAFF. The CDR3 DNA reads as TGTGCCAGCAGTTTAAAGGCTTTGAACACTGAAGCTTTCTTT.

The chain employs TRBV18 and TRBJ2-1; the match to TRBD2 covers 8 bases. Germline V gives CDR1 KGHSH, CDR2 LQKENI. V dropped 3 bases and J dropped 5; count of bases not matched to a gene: 9. This CDR3 region has 16 residues. The CDR3 DNA sequence: TGTGCCAGCTCACCCCCGGGCCTAGCGGGCAACAATGAGCAGTTCTTC. Translation gives CASSPPGLAGNNEQFF.

This chain uses TRBV6-5 with TRBJ2-1, with D uncertain. The CDR3 is 11 amino acids. CDR1 is MNHEY, CDR2 SVGAGI, per germline. V was cut by 2 bases and J by 10 bases, with 6 bases left in between. For the CDR3, the DNA is TGTGCCAGCAGTTACCTCGCAGAGCAGTTCTTC. Protein sequence: CASSYLAEQFF.

This clonotype was counted many times. V gene TRBV7-2 combines with J gene TRBJ2-3, with D unresolved. The CDR3 sequence is 13 residues long. V lost 1 base and J 4 bases, leaving 6 bases between the germline ends. Germline lookup yields CDR1 SGHTA and CDR2 FQGNSA. The CDR3, as DNA: TGTGCCAGCAGCTTAGGTGGTGCAGATACGCAGTATTTT. It is translated as CASSLGGADTQYF.

This clonotype was found many times. J is TRBJ2-5 and V is TRBV7-8; TRBD1 agrees at 8 bases. CDR1 and CDR2 from the germline V gene are SGHVS and FQNEAQ. The CDR3 runs 18 residues. V lost 3 bases to trimming and J lost 3 bases; unmatched junction nucleotides: 15. The CDR3: CASSFDVLGTGVEETQYF. In DNA, the CDR3 is TGTGCCAGCAGCTTTGACGTTTTAGGGACAGGAGTGGAAGAGACCCAGTACTTC.

The chain carries TRBV7-3 and TRBJ2-2, with D perhaps TRBD1 (6 bases). V was shortened by 6 bases and J by 4 bases, with 12 bases between the two germline ends. This CDR3 has 14 amino acids. The germline V gene encodes CDR1 SGHTA and CDR2 FQGTGA. The CDR3 here is CASRQGRGTGELFF. The CDR3, as DNA: TGTGCCAGCAGACAGGGTCGGGGCACCGGGGAGCTGTTTTTT.

This clonotype has just a few counts. The chain combines TRBV3-1 with TRBJ2-3; no clear D gene. Per the germline V gene, CDR1 is LGHDT and CDR2 is YNNKEL (reference sequence). CDR3 size: 16 residues. V was trimmed by 3 bases and J by 4 bases, leaving 17 bases between them. CDR3 loop: CASSQSTAPAADTQYF. For the CDR3, the DNA is TGTGCCAGCAGCCAGAGCACCGCCCCCGCCGCAGATACGCAGTATTTT.

The CDR3 DNA sequence: TGCGCCAGCAGCTTGGCACAGGGCAAGACAGATACGCAGTATTTT. Translation: CASSLAQGKTDTQYF. The rearrangement links TRBV5-1 to TRBJ2-3; D might be TRBD1 (6 bases). CDR3 size: 15 residues. Deletions cut 0 bases from V and 3 bases from J, with 11 bases between. Germline CDR1 is SGHRS and CDR2 is YFSETQ.

This clonotype has just a few counts. The chain is built from TRBV20-1 and TRBJ1-1; 9 nucleotides agree with TRBD1. The CDR3 is 16 residues long. Germline CDR1 reads DFQATT; CDR2 reads SNEGSKA (reference sequence). The J segment lost 0 bases and the V segment lost 1 base, leaving 6 bases of the junction unmatched. The CDR3 DNA sequence: TGCAGTGCTAGAGGCCGAGACAGGGGGATGAACACTGAAGCTTTCTTT. It yields the protein CSARGRDRGMNTEAFF.

This clonotype occurred many times. The chain uses TRBV29-1 and TRBJ2-3; possible D gene TRBD2, 5 bases. Trimming shortened V by 7 bases and J by 2 bases, and 13 bases separated the two germline ends. Germline CDR1 SQVTM, CDR2 ANQGSEA. The CDR3 is made up of 13 amino acids. As DNA, the CDR3 is TGCAGCGCGGTCCCCGGGGTCACAGATACGCAGTATTTT. Translating it yields CSAVPGVTDTQYF.

This clonotype turned up a few times. This chain connects TRBV20-1 to TRBJ2-5; D not certain. V was pared by 0 bases and J by 2 bases, with 10 bases between. In germline, CDR1 is DFQATT, CDR2 SNEGSKA (reference sequence). The CDR3 runs 14 residues. This CDR3 is CSARDFDGQETQYF. Written as DNA, the CDR3 is TGCAGTGCTAGAGATTTTGACGGTCAAGAGACCCAGTACTTC.

The chain has TRBV10-3 and TRBJ2-7, with TRBD2 matching over 8 bases. Trimming cost V 4 bases and J 3 bases; bases outside gene matches: 2. Germline V gene lookup returns CDR1 ENHRY and CDR2 SYGVKD. The CDR3 consists of 13 residues. CDR3 amino acids: CAISAGGGYEQYF. The DNA of the CDR3 is TGTGCCATCAGTGCCGGGGGGGGCTACGAGCAGTACTTC.

The chain has TRBV18 and TRBJ1-4; TRBD1 matches at 7 bases. The CDR3 spans 15 residues. Germline V lookup: CDR1 KGHSH, CDR2 LQKENI. V dropped 0 bases and J dropped 8; count of bases not matched to a gene: 6. The CDR3 DNA reads as TGTGCCAGCTCACCACCGGTTTACAGGGGAGAAAAACTGTTTTTT. Protein: CASSPPVYRGEKLFF.

This chain joins TRBV30 and TRBJ2-1; D perhaps matches TRBD2 (6 bases). Trimming took 0 bases from V and 6 from J, leaving 12 bases between them. The V gene's germline CDR1 is GTSNPN and CDR2 SVGIG (reference sequence). The CDR3 totals 14 residues. This CDR3 reads CAWSVGGAANEQFF. The CDR3 DNA sequence: TGTGCCTGGAGTGTGGGGGGAGCAGCCAATGAGCAGTTCTTC.

Only a few counts were recorded for this clonotype. This sequence joins TRBV3-1 and TRBJ1-4; D perhaps matches TRBD1 (5 bases). CDR1 and CDR2 from the germline V gene are LGHDT and YNNKEL (reference sequence). This CDR3 is 16 amino acids long. Trimming pared 4 bases from V and 0 bases from J, leaving 12 bases between. CDR3 loop: CASSLRDVATNEKLFF. The CDR3 bases are TGTGCCAGCAGCCTTCGGGACGTTGCAACTAATGAAAAACTGTTTTTT.

This clonotype turned up a few times. The rearrangement uses TRBV18 and TRBJ2-1; D might be TRBD1 (5 bases). CDR1 is KGHSH and CDR2 is LQKENI in the germline V gene. V lost 0 bases and J lost 3, with 15 bases in between. The CDR3 is made up of 17 amino acids. In DNA, the CDR3 is TGTGCCAGCTCACCACCTAGACACCCAGGGCTCTACAATGAGCAGTTCTTC. This translates into CASSPPRHPGLYNEQFF.